Listed here are 7 T cell receptor beta chains from one sample, sequenced in a study of shared clonotypes between healthy human individuals. Assay: immunoSEQ multiplex PCR; the TCRdb copy retains only in-frame clones and omits some. Among roughly 2 million clones listed, 90% to 95% were seen once. Sequencing used naive CD4+ T cells sorted from blood. Indicated subset: CD45RA+ positively selected. These receptor sequences come from a young man in good health.

The chain joins TRBV20-1 to TRBJ2-5; the D is unclear. There are 11 residues in the CDR3. Trimming removed 0 bases from V and 6 bases from J, with 5 bases in between. Germline lookup yields CDR1 DFQATT and CDR2 SNEGSKA (reference sequence). CDR3 coding DNA: TGCAGTGCTAGAGATCTGAAGACCCAGTACTTC. Protein product: CSARDLKTQYF.

V is TRBV7-8 and J is TRBJ2-5; no clear D. The ends were cut back, 4 bases at V and 5 bases at J, with 5 bases in the middle. The CDR3 has 11 residues. Germline V gives CDR1 SGHVS, CDR2 FQNEAQ. This CDR3 is CASSSEETQYF. The DNA of the CDR3 is TGTGCCAGCAGCTCTGAGGAGACCCAGTACTTC.

The J gene is TRBJ1-2, the V gene TRBV6-4, with unresolved D. This CDR3 has 17 amino acids. V dropped 8 bases and J dropped 4 bases, with 26 bases sitting between them. Germline CDR1 and CDR2: MRHNA and SNTAGT. The DNA of the CDR3 is TGTGCCAGCCCCCTCCGGAAAAGAAAAGGGCCTGGCTATGGCTACACCTTC. The encoded protein is CASPLRKRKGPGYGYTF.

The chain carries TRBV7-9 and TRBJ1-1; D perhaps matches TRBD1 (6 bases). The germline gives CDR1 SEHNR, CDR2 FQNEAQ (reference sequence). The CDR3 length is 14 residues. Trimming took 10 bases from V and 5 from J, leaving 20 bases between them. The CDR3 nucleotides read TGTGCCACCGGCCCAAGTGGGGGCCGGACTGAAGCTTTCTTT. It translates to CATGPSGGRTEAFF.

The chain recombines TRBV28 with TRBJ1-1; D gene uncertain. The V end was cut by 3 bases, the J end by 1 base, with 15 bases between. This CDR3 has 16 amino acids. Germline values: CDR1 MDHEN, CDR2 SYDVKM. CDR3 in amino acids: CASSFGRATENTEAFF. The CDR3 DNA reads TGTGCCAGCAGTTTTGGAAGGGCTACAGAGAACACTGAAGCTTTCTTT.

Worth noting for this clone: Other DNA sequences in the same sample also yield this CDR3. V gene TRBV6-5 combines with J gene TRBJ2-7; 9 bases align to TRBD1. V shed 5 bases and J 4 bases; nucleotides not matched to a gene: 0. The V gene's germline CDR1 is MNHEY and CDR2 SVGAGI. This CDR3 has 12 amino acids. The DNA of the CDR3 is TGTGCCAGCAGTGGACAGGGGTACGAGCAGTACTTC. This codes for CASSGQGYEQYF.

This rearrangement joins TRBV7-8 to TRBJ2-7, with TRBD2 matching over 12 bases. Trimming cost V 6 bases and J 3 bases; bases outside gene matches: 0. CDR3 size: 13 residues. Germline loops: CDR1 SGHVS, CDR2 FQNEAQ. CDR3 DNA: TGTGCCAGCAGACTAGCGGGGGGCTACGAGCAGTACTTC. Translated: CASRLAGGYEQYF.